This section outlines one TCR beta chain sequence together with its context. The germline V and J ends were trimmed by 5 bases and 3 bases, with 13 bases remaining between them. The CDR3 runs 14 residues. Germline loops: CDR1 LNHDA, CDR2 SQIVND (reference sequence). Unique molecular identifiers were incorporated into the prepared TCRbeta library. TCRdb ran MiXCR on the PCR reads and lists one entry per CDR3 protein. The sample records about 370,000 distinct CDR3 sequences, around 21% being singletons. This sample was taken from a study of T-cell reconstitution after alpha-beta-depleted transplantation in children.

The rearrangement uses TRBV19 and TRBJ1-2; D unclear. The receptor was derived from a human donor who donated a stem cell graft to a child with acute myeloid leukemia. The sample consisted of PBMCs from the stem cell graft donor, taken from the stem cell graft. Here the CDR3 reads CASSSDHGDYGYTF. For the CDR3, the DNA is TGTGCCAGTAGTTCCGACCATGGGGACTATGGCTACACCTTC.